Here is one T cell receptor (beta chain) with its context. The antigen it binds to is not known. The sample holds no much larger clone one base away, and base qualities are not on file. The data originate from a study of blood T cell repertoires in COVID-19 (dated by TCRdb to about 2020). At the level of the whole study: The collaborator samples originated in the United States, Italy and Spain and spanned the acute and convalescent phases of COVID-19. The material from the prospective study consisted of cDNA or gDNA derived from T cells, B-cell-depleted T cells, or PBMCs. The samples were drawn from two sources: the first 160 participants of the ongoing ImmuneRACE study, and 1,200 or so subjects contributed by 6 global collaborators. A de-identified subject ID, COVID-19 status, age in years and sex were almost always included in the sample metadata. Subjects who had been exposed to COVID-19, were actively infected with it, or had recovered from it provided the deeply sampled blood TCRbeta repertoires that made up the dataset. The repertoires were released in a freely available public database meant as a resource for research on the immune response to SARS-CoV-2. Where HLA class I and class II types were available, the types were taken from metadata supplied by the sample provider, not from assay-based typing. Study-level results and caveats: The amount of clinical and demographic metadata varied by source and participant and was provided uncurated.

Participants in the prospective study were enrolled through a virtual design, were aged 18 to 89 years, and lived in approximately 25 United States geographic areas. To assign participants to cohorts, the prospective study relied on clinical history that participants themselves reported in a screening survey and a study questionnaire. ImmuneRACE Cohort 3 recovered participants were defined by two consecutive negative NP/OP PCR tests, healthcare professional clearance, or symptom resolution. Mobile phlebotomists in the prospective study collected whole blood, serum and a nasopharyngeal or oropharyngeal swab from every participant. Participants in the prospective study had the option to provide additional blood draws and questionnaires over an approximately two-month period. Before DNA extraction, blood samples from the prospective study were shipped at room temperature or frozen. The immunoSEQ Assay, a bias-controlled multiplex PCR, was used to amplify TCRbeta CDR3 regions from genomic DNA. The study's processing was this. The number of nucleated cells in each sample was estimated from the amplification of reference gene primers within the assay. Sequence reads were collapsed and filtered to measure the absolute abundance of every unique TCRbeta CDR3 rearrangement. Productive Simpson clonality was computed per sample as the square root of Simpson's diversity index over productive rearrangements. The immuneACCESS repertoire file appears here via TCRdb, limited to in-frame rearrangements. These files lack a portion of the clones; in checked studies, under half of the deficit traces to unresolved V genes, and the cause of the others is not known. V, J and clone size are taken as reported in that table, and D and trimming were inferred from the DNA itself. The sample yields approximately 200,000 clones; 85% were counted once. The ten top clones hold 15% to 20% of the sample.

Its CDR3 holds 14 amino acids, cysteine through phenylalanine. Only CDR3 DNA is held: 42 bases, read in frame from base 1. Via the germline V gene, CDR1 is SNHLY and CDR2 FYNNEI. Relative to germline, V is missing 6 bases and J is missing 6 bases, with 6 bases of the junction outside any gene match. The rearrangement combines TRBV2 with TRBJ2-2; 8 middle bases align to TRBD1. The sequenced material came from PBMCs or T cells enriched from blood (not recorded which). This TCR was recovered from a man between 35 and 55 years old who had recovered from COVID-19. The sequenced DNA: TGTGCCAGCAGGGACAGGGCGGATTCCGGGGAGCTGTTTTTT. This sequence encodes CASRDRADSGELFF. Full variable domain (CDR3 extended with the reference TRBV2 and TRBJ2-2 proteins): EPEVTQTPSHQVTQMGQEVILRCVPISNHLYFYWYRQILGQKVEFLVSFYNNEISEKSEIFDDQFSVERPDGSNFTLKIRSTKLEDSAMYFCASRDRADSGELFFGEGSRLTVL.